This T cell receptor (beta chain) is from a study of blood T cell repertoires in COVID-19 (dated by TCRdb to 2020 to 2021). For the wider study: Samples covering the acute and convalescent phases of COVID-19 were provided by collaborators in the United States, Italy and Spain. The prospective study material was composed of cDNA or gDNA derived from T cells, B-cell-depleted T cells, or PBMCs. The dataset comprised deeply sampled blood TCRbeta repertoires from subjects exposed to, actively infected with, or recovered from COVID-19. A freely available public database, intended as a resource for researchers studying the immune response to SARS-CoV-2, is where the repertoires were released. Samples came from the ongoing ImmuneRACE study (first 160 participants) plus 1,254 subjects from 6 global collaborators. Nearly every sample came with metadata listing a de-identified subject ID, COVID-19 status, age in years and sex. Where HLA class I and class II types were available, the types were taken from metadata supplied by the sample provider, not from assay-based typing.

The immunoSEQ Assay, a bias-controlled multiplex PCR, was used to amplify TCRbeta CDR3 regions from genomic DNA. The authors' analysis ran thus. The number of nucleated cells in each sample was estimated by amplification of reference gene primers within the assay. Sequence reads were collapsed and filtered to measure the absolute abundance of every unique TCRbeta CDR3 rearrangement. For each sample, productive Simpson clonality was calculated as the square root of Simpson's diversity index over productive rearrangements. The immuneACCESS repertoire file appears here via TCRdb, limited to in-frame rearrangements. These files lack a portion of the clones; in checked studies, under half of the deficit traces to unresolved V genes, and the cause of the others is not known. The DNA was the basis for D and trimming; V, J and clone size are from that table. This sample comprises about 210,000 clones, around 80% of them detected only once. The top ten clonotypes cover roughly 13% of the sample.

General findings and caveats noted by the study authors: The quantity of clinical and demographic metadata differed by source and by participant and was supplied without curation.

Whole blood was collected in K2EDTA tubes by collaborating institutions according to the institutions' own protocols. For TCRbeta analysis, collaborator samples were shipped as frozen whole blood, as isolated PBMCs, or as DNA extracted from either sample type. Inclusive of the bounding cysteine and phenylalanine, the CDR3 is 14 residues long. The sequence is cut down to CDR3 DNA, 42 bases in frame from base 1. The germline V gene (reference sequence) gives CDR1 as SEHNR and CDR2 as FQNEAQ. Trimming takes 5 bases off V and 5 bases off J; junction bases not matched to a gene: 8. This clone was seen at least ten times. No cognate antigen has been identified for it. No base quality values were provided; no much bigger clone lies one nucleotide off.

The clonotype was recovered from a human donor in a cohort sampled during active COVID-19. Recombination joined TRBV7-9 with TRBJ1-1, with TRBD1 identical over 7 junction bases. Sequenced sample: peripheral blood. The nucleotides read TGTGCCAGCAGCCCCCGACAGGGATGGACTGAAGCTTTCTTT. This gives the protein CASSPRQGWTEAFF. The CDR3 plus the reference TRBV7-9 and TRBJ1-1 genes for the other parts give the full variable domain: DTGVSQNPRHKITKRGQNVTFRCDPISEHNRLYWYRQTLGQGPEFLTYFQNEAQLEKSRLLSDRFSAERPKGSFSTLEIQRTEQGDSAMYLCASSPRQGWTEAFFGQGTRLTVV.